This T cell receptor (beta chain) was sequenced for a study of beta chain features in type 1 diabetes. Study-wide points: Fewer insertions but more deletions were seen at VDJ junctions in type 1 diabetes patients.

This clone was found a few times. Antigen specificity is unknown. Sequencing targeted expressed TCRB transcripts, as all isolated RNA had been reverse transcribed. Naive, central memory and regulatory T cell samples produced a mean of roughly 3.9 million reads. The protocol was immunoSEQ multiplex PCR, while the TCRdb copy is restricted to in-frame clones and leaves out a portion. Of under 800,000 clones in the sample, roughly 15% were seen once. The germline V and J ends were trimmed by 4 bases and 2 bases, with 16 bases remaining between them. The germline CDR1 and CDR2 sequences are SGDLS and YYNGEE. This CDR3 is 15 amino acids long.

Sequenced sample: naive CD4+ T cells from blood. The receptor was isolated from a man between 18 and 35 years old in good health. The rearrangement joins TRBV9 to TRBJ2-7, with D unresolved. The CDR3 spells CASSPRTSGAYEQYF. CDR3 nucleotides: TGTGCCAGCAGCCCTCGGACCAGTGGCGCCTACGAGCAGTACTTC.